Detailed here is one T cell receptor beta chain. What it recognizes is unknown. With 60 Vbeta and 13 Jbeta primers, the PCR was carried out. The repertoire was sequenced with immunoSEQ multiplex PCR; TCRdb's copy has only in-frame clones and lacks some. The sample consists of 190,000 or so clones, approximately 80% of them appearing once. The sample comes from a study of cytomegalovirus exposure and HLA in healthy donors. Study as a whole: Out of roughly 200 million T cells, an earlier analysis found roughly 100 million unique TCR beta sequences in total.

Study findings and constraints: At a 0.05 false discovery rate, a later analysis found approximately 15,000 TCR beta sequences to be associated with HLA alleles.

Trimming left V 8 bases short and J 7 bases short, with 11 bases between. This CDR3 has 11 residues. Germline CDR1 is MDHEN and CDR2 is SYDVKM. Sequences were obtained from PBMCs. The clonotype comes from a boy younger than 18 in good health and CMV-seronegative. The V and J genes are TRBV28 and TRBJ1-1; TRBD1 might be the D (6 bases). The CDR3 coding sequence is TGTGCCAGCGACTACAGGGATGAAGCTTTCTTT. Protein sequence: CASDYRDEAFF.